This TCR beta chain came from a study of lymphopenia after photon versus proton radiotherapy. The sample holds a few counts of this clone. Its target is unknown. The repertoire was sequenced with immunoSEQ multiplex PCR; TCRdb's copy has only in-frame clones and lacks some. The sample has more than 70,000 clones, 65% to 85% seen once. General study points: Only patients who died were analyzed for survival; proton advantage is unproven.

The CDR3 covers 18 residues. Germline V gene lookup returns CDR1 SGHAT and CDR2 FQNNGV. Germline trimming cut 5 bases from V and 4 bases from J; bases unmatched to any gene: 9. The V gene is TRBV11-2, the J gene TRBJ2-1; 15 bases agree with TRBD2. The sequence was collected from a man between 60 and 70 years old with pancreatic cancer. The sequencing used peripheral blood, collected from a patient treated with proton-based radiotherapy. The CDR3: CASSPSGLAGGLYNEQFF. Written as DNA, the CDR3 is TGTGCCAGCAGCCCAAGCGGACTAGCGGGAGGGCTGTACAATGAGCAGTTCTTC.